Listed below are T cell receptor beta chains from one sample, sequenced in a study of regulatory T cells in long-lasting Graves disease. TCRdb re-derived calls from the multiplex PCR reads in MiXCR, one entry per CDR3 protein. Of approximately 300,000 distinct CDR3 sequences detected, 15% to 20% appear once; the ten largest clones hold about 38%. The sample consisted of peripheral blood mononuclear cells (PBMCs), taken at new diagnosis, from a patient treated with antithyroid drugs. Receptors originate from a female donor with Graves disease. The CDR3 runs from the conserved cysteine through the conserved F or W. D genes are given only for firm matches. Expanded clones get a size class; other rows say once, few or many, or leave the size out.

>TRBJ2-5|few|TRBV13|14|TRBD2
TGTGCCAGCAGCCCCGGGGGGGACCAAGAGACCCAGTACTTC
CASSPGGDQETQYF
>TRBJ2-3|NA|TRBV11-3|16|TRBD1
TGTGCCAGCAGCCACGGGGGGGGACAGGGGTACGATACGCAGTATTTT
CASSHGGGQGYDTQYF
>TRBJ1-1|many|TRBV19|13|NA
TGTGCCAGTAGTTGGGGAGGAGGAACTGAAGCTTTCTTT
CASSWGGGTEAFF
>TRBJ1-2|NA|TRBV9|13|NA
TGTGCCAGCAGCGGAGGGAGAGGCTATGGCTACACCTTC
CASSGGRGYGYTF
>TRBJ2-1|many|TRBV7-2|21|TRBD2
TGTGCCAGCCTCGGGCTGGGGACCACTAGCGGGCCGAGTAGGACTTACAATGAGCAGTTCTTC
CASLGLGTTSGPSRTYNEQFF
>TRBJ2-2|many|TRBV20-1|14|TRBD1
TGCAGTGCTAGGGGACAGGGGAACACCGGGGAGCTGTTTTTT
CSARGQGNTGELFF
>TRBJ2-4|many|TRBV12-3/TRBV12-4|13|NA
TGTGCCAGCAGTTTAGCACAGAAAAACATTCAGTACTTC
CASSLAQKNIQYF
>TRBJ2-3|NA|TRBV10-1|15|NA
TGCGCCAGCAGTGAACGAGGGACGGAGACAGATACGCAGTATTTT
CASSERGTETDTQYF
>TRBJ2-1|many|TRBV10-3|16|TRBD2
TGTGCCATCAGTTCCTCCGGGACTAGCGGGAGATATGAGCAGTTCTTC
CAISSSGTSGRYEQFF
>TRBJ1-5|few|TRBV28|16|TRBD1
TGTGCCAGCAGAGAAAAGACAGGGATTTTTGATCAGCCCCAGCATTTT
CASREKTGIFDQPQHF
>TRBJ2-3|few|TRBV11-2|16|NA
TGTGCCAGCAGCAGGACCGAAGCCCTGATCACAGATACGCAGTATTTT
CASSRTEALITDTQYF
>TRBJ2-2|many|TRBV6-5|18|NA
TGTGCCAGCAGTTACTCGGCTCCGGGGCCCGCGAACACCGGGGAGCTGTTTTTT
CASSYSAPGPANTGELFF
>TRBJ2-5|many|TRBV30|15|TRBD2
TGTGCCTGGGCCGGGACTAGCGGGAGTGAGTGGACCCAGTACTTC
CAWAGTSGSEWTQYF
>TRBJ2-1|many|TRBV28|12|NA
TGTGCCAGCAGTTTATGGCAGAATGAGCAGTTCTTC
CASSLWQNEQFF
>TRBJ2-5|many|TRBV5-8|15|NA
TGTGCCAGCAGCAGGGACACTAGCCCGCAAGAGACCCAGTACTTC
CASSRDTSPQETQYF
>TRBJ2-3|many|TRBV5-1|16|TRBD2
TGCGCCAGCAGGGCCGGGACTAGCGGGAGTCCAGATACGCAGTATTTT
CASRAGTSGSPDTQYF
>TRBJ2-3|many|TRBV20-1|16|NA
TGCAGTGGATCCTTTGGGTTGACGGGGGACACAGATACGCAGTATTTT
CSGSFGLTGDTDTQYF
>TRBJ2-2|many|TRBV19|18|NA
TGTGCCAGCGAAAGGGGGAGAGGTGGAACAGGGCGGACCGGGGAGCTGTTTTTT
CASERGRGGTGRTGELFF
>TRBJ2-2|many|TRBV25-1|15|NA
TGTGCCAGCAGTGCCCTTTTTGGAAACACCGGGGAGCTGTTTTTT
CASSALFGNTGELFF
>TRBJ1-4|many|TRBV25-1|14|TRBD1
TGTGCCAGCGTGAGACAGGGTAAAAAGAAAAAACTGTTTTTT
CASVRQGKKKKLFF
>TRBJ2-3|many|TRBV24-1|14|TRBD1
TGTGCCACCAGTGATCTGGACAGGGGTAATACGCAGTATTTT
CATSDLDRGNTQYF
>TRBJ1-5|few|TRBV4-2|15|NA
TGTGCCAGCAGCCAAGTGGTAGGAAGCAATCAGCCCCAGCATTTT
CASSQVVGSNQPQHF
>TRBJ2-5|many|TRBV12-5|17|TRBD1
TGTGCTAGTGGTTTGGACGTGGACAGGGGGCTGAGGGAGACCCAGTACTTC
CASGLDVDRGLRETQYF
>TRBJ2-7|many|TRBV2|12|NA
TGTGCCAGCAGGGTCCAGGGGTCCGAGCAGTACTTC
CASRVQGSEQYF
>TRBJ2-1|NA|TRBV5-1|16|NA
TGCGCCAGCAAAAAACACCGGGACTCGACGGCCAATGAGCAGTTCTTC
CASKKHRDSTANEQFF
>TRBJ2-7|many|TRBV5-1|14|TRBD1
TGCGCCAGCAGCTTGACGGGACAGGCCTACGAGCAGTACTTC
CASSLTGQAYEQYF
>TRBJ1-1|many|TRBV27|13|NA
TGTGCCAGCAGTTCACTCCTGAGCACTGAAGCTTTCTTT
CASSSLLSTEAFF
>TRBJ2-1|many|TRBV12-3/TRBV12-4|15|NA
TGTGCCAGCAGTGTGCGGGGAATGGGCCGGAATGGGCAGTTCTTC
CASSVRGMGRNGQFF
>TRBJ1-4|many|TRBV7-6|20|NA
TGTGCCAGCAGCTTAGGGCACCCCGACACGGATCGGTGGATGGCTGAAAAACTGTTTTTT
CASSLGHPDTDRWMAEKLFF
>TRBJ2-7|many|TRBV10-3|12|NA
TGTGCCATCGTCTCCCCGGGGAACGAGCAGTACTTC
CAIVSPGNEQYF
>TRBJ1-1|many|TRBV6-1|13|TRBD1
TGTGCCAGCAGGCTACAGGGGGCCGCTGAAGCTTTCTTT
CASRLQGAAEAFF
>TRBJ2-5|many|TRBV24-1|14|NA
TGTGCCACCAGTGGCTCGACTGACCAAGAGACCCAGTACTTC
CATSGSTDQETQYF
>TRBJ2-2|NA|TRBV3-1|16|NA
TGTGCCAGCAGCCAAGATTCCCTCTTGGACACCGGGGAGCTGTTTTTT
CASSQDSLLDTGELFF
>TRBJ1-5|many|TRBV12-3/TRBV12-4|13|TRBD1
TGTGCCAGCAATGGAGGGGGCGGGCAGCCCCAGCATTTT
CASNGGGGQPQHF
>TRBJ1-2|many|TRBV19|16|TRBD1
TGTGCCAGTAGTCCCCGGATGGGACAGCCTAACTATGGCTACACCTTC
CASSPRMGQPNYGYTF
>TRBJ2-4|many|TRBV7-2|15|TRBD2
TGTGCCAGCAGCTTAGGGGGGGGTACCAAAAACATTCAGTACTTC
CASSLGGGTKNIQYF
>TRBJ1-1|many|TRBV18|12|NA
TGCGCCAGCAGCCCCGGGAACACTGAAGCTTTCTTT
CASSPGNTEAFF
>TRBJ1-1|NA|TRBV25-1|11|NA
TGTGCCAGTTCCTGGGGGCATGAAGCTTTCTTT
CASSWGHEAFF
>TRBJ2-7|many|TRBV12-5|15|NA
TGTGCTAGTGGTTTGGTACGGAGCGACACCTACGAGCAGTACTTC
CASGLVRSDTYEQYF
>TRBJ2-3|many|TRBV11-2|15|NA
TGTGCCAGCAGCTTAGTAGAGGGCTGGGCAGATACGCAGTATTTT
CASSLVEGWADTQYF
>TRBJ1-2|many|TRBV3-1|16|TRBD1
TGTGCCAGCAGCCGAGACAGGGAAGTGGCTAACTATGGCTACACCTTC
CASSRDREVANYGYTF
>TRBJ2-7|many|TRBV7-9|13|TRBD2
TGTGCCAGCGGAGCAAGCGGGAGCTACGAGCAGTACTTC
CASGASGSYEQYF
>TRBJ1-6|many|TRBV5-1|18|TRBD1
TGCGCCAGCAGCTCGGGACAGGGGGCCGGTTCCTATAATTCACCCCTCCACTTT
CASSSGQGAGSYNSPLHF
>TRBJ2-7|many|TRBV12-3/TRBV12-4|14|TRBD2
TGTGCCAGCAGTTTTACTAGCGGGGCCTACGAGCAGTACTTC
CASSFTSGAYEQYF
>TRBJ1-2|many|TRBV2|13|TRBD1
TGTGCCAGTCGGACAGGAGCTAACTATGGCTACACCTTC
CASRTGANYGYTF
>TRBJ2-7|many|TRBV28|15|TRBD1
TGTGCCAGCACCCTCGACCCGGGACAGGGGCGCGAGCAGTACTTC
CASTLDPGQGREQYF
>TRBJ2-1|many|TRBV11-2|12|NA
TGTGCCAGCAGCTTAGGTCTCAATGAGCAGTTCTTC
CASSLGLNEQFF
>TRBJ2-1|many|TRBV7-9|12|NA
TGTGCCAGCAGCTTAGTGGGGGGTGAGCAGTTCTTC
CASSLVGGEQFF
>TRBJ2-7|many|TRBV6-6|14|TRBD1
TGTGCCAGCAGTTACTCGGACAGGTCCTACGAGCAGTACTTC
CASSYSDRSYEQYF
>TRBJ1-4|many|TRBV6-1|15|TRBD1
TGTGCCAGCGGGCGGACAGGGTCGGGAGAAGAAAAACTGTTTTTT
CASGRTGSGEEKLFF
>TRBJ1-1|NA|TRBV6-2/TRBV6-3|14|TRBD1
TGTGCCAGCAGTCAGACAGGGATGGACACTGAAGCTTTCTTT
CASSQTGMDTEAFF
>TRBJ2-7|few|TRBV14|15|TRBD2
TGTGCCAGCAGCCAAGATCTAGCGGGACTAGGAGAGCAGTACTTC
CASSQDLAGLGEQYF
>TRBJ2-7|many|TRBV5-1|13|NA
TGCGCCAGCAGCTTGGGCAGGGGTAACGAGCAGTACTTC
CASSLGRGNEQYF